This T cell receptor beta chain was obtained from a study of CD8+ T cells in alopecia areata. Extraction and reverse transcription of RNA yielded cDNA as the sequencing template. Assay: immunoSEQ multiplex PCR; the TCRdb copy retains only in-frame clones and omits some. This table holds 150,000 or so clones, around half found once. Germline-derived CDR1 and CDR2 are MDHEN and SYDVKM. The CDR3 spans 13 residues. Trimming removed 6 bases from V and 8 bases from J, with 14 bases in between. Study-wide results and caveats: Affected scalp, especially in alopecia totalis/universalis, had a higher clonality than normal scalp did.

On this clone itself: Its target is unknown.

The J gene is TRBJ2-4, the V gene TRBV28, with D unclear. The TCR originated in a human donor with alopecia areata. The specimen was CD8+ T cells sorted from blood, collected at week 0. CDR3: CASSLGGDDIQYF. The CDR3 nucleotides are TGTGCCAGCAGCCTCGGTGGGGATGACATTCAGTACTTC.